What follows are 17 T cell receptor beta chains derived from one specimen sequenced in a study of blood T cell repertoires in COVID-19. The repertoire was sequenced with immunoSEQ multiplex PCR; TCRdb's copy has only in-frame clones and lacks some. The table lists approximately 300,000 clones, more than 70% of them singletons. Material: peripheral blood. These receptors came from a man aged 18 to 35 who had recovered from COVID-19.

The chain recombines TRBV15 with TRBJ2-7; 8 bases are a match to TRBD2. The V and J ends lost 1 base and 5 bases, in that order; junction bases with no gene match: 13. The CDR3 runs 17 residues. Germline CDR1 is LNHNV and CDR2 is YYDKDF (reference sequence). CDR3: CATSRGMESGRSHEQYF. CDR3 DNA sequence: TGTGCCACCAGCAGAGGAATGGAAAGCGGGAGATCCCACGAGCAGTACTTC.

This clone was recorded only once. The chain joins TRBV6-1 to TRBJ1-5; 8 bases line up with TRBD1. The length of the CDR3 is 17 residues. Germline values: CDR1 MNHNS, CDR2 SASEGT. J lost 2 bases, V lost 4 bases, and 10 bases had no gene match. CDR3 nucleotides: TGTGCCAGCAGTGTTTACCAGGGGGCCCTGGGCAATCAGCCCCAGCATTTT. This gives the protein CASSVYQGALGNQPQHF.

The chain is built from TRBV6-5 and TRBJ2-1, with 9 bases identical to TRBD2. The CDR3 consists of 16 residues. Germline lookup yields CDR1 MNHEY and CDR2 SVGAGI. Trimming removed 4 bases from V and 7 bases from J; junction bases left unmatched: 11. The CDR3: CASSWLEGRGGNEQFF. CDR3 sequence (DNA): TGTGCCAGCAGTTGGCTTGAAGGGCGGGGGGGAAATGAGCAGTTCTTC.

In its sample, this clone was seen once. The J gene is TRBJ2-1, the V gene TRBV6-5; TRBD1 is a possible D gene (5 bases). From germline, CDR1 is MNHEY and CDR2 SVGAGI. V lost 6 bases and J lost 9, with 15 bases in between. The CDR3 is 13 amino acids. The CDR3 spells CASSPRESGEQFF. CDR3 bases: TGTGCCAGCAGCCCCAGGGAATCGGGTGAGCAGTTCTTC.

The chain recombines TRBV3-1 (or the pseudogene TRBV3-2) with TRBJ1-1, with D tentatively TRBD1 (5 bases). Trimming pared 4 bases from V and 6 bases from J, leaving 12 bases between. Germline V CDR1 and CDR2: LGHDT, YNNKEL (reference sequence). The CDR3 consists of 13 residues. The CDR3 sequence is CASSPQGFSEAFF. In DNA, the CDR3 is TGTGCCAGCAGCCCTCAGGGATTTTCTGAAGCTTTCTTT.

V and J are TRBV4-1 and TRBJ2-7, with D possibly matching TRBD1 (6 bases). This CDR3 region has 15 residues. Germline V gene sequence: CDR1 MGHRA, CDR2 YSYEKL. Trimming pared 4 bases from V and 3 bases from J, leaving 16 bases between. Here the CDR3 DNA reads TGCGCCAGCAGCCGAGAAGCCGGGACACTCTACGAGCAGTACTTC. Its translation is CASSREAGTLYEQYF.

The rearrangement links TRBV11-1 to TRBJ2-7, with D tentatively TRBD1 (5 bases). V was shortened by 4 bases and J by 2 bases, with 12 bases between the two germline ends. The CDR3 is 14 amino acids. From germline, CDR1 is SGHAT and CDR2 FQDESV (reference sequence). This CDR3 is CASSWGALTYEQYF. CDR3 DNA sequence: TGTGCCAGCAGCTGGGGCGCCTTGACCTACGAGCAGTACTTC. The variable domain in full, completed from reference TRBV11-1 and TRBJ2-7, reads EAEVAQSPRYKITEKSQAVAFWCDPISGHATLYWYRQILGQGPELLVQFQDESVVDDSQLPKDRFSAERLKGVDSTLKIQPAELGDSAMYLCASSWGALTYEQYFGPGTRLTVT.

This rearrangement joins TRBV24-1 to TRBJ2-1, with 13 nucleotides matching TRBD2. This CDR3 region has 15 residues. V was clipped by 5 bases and J by 6 bases; unmatched bases: 3. Germline assignment: CDR1 KGHDR and CDR2 SFDVKD. CDR3 nucleotides: TGTGCCACCAGTGCTGGGACTAGCGGGACCAATGAGCAGTTCTTC. Protein product: CATSAGTSGTNEQFF.

The chain links TRBV15 to TRBJ2-1; the match to TRBD2 covers 12 bases. This CDR3 region has 16 residues. Germline CDR1 is LNHNV and CDR2 is YYDKDF (reference sequence). Trimming at V came to 3 bases and at J to 6 bases, leaving 6 bases not matched to a gene. CDR3 amino acids: CATSSPGTSGLNEQFF. The DNA of the CDR3 is TGTGCCACCAGCAGCCCCGGGACTAGCGGGCTCAATGAGCAGTTCTTC.

The CDR3 is CASSILAQDRVPSDTQYF. CDR3 sequence (DNA): TGTGCCAGCAGCATCCTCGCCCAAGACAGGGTCCCGTCTGATACGCAGTATTTT. This sequence joins TRBV3-1 (or the pseudogene TRBV3-2) and TRBJ2-3; 7 bases align to TRBD1. This CDR3 has 18 residues. Germline CDR1 and CDR2: LGHDT and YNNKEL (reference sequence). The V and J ends lost 5 bases and 6 bases, in that order; junction bases with no gene match: 20.

The gene calls are TRBV27 and TRBJ1-1; 10 nucleotides agree with TRBD1. Germline V CDR1 and CDR2: MNHEY, SMNVEV (reference sequence). The V and J ends lost 6 bases and 6 bases, in that order; junction bases with no gene match: 10. The CDR3 sequence is 15 residues long. This chain's CDR3 is CASSRQGAEAPEAFF. The CDR3 nucleotides are TGTGCCAGCAGCAGACAGGGGGCGGAGGCGCCTGAAGCTTTCTTT.

The CDR3 protein is CASSYGAESSYEQYF. The CDR3 bases are TGTGCCAGCAGTTATGGGGCGGAAAGCTCCTACGAGCAGTACTTC. The V gene is TRBV6-5, the J gene TRBJ2-7, with D maybe TRBD1 (5 bases). Trimming shortened V by 3 bases and J by 0 bases, and 12 bases separated the two germline ends. CDR1 and CDR2 from the germline V gene are MNHEY and SVGAGI. The CDR3 covers 15 residues.

The chain employs TRBV6-1 and TRBJ1-1; D is unresolved. V shed 4 bases and J shed 4 bases, with 19 bases lying between them. The CDR3 is 16 residues long. Per the germline V gene, CDR1 is MNHNS and CDR2 is SASEGT. CDR3 nucleotide sequence: TGTGCCAGCAGTGGCTCACCCAGTGTGCCCCCCACTGAAGCTTTCTTT. This codes for CASSGSPSVPPTEAFF.

The chain links TRBV7-3 to TRBJ2-1, with TRBD2 matching over 16 bases. J gave up 3 bases and V 2 bases, and 13 bases lay outside the gene matches. CDR1 and CDR2 from the germline V gene are SGHTA and FQGTGA. The CDR3 has 21 residues. The DNA for the CDR3 is TGTGCCAGCAGCTTACAATCAGCCGGGACTAGCGGGGGGGTTTTCTACAATGAGCAGTTCTTC. This codes for CASSLQSAGTSGGVFYNEQFF.

CDR3 region: CAIARGLADSYEQYF. The CDR3 region has the DNA TGTGCCATCGCCCGAGGACTAGCAGATTCCTACGAGCAGTACTTC. The J gene is TRBJ2-7, the V gene TRBV10-3, with 8 bases matching TRBD2. J lost 1 base, V lost 8 bases, and 10 bases had no gene match. This CDR3 is built from 15 residues. Germline-derived CDR1 and CDR2 are ENHRY and SYGVKD.

This rearrangement joins TRBV18 to TRBJ1-2, with 10 nucleotides matching TRBD1. V shed 3 bases, J shed 8 bases, and the junction held 12 bases outside the gene matches. The CDR3 extends over 16 amino acids. Germline CDR1 is KGHSH and CDR2 is LQKENI. CDR3 loop: CASSPLDTTGGRGYTF. The CDR3 coding sequence is TGTGCCAGCTCACCTTTAGACACGACAGGGGGCCGCGGCTACACCTTC.

The chain uses TRBV2 and TRBJ1-2; tentatively, D is TRBD1 (5 bases). Germline-derived CDR1 and CDR2 are SNHLY and FYNNEI. Trimming took off 6 bases at V and 0 bases at J, with 11 bases between the two ends. The CDR3 extends over 14 amino acids. The CDR3 loop reads CASRDIRANYGYTF. CDR3 nucleotides: TGTGCCAGCAGGGACATACGGGCTAACTATGGCTACACCTTC.